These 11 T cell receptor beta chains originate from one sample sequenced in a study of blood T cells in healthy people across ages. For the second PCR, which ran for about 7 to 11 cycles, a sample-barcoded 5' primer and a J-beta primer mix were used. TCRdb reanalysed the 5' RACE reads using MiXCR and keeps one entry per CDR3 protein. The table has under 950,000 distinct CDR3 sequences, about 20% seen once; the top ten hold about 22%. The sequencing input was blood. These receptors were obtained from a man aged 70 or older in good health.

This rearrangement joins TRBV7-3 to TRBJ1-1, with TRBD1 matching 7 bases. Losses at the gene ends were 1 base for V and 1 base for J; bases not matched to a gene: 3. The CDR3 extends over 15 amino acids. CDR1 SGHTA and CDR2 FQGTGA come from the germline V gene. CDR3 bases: TGTGCCAGCAGCTTAAGGCCAGGGGGGAACACTGAAGCTTTCTTT. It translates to CASSLRPGGNTEAFF.

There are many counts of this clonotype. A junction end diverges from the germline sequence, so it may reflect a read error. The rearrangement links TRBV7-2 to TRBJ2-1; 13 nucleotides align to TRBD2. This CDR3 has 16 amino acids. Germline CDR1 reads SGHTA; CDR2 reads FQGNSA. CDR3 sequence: CASSLAGLAGYNEQFF. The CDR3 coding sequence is TGCGCCAGCAGCTTGGCGGGACTAGCGGGGTACAATGAGCAGTTCTTC.

Here the CDR3 DNA reads TGTGCCAGCAGCAAAGGACTAGCGGTTCCTGAGACCCAGTACTTC. This codes for CASSKGLAVPETQYF. The J gene is TRBJ2-5, the V gene TRBV7-2; 10 bases fit TRBD2. The CDR3 has 15 residues. V shed 5 bases and J 5 bases; nucleotides not matched to a gene: 8. Per germline, CDR1 SGHTA and CDR2 FQGNSA. Together with reference TRBV7-2 and TRBJ2-5, the CDR3 gives the full variable domain: GAGVSQSPSNKVTEKGKDVELRCDPISGHTALYWYRQSLGQGLEFLIYFQGNSAPDKSGLPSDRFSAERTGGSVSTLTIQRTQQEDSAVYLCASSKGLAVPETQYFGPGTRLLVL.

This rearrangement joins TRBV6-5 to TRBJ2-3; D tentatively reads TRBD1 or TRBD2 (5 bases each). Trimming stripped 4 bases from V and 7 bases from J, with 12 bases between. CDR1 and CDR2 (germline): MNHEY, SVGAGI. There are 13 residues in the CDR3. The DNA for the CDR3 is TGTGCCAGCAGTTCCCCGGGGACCTATACGCAGTATTTT. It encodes CASSSPGTYTQYF.

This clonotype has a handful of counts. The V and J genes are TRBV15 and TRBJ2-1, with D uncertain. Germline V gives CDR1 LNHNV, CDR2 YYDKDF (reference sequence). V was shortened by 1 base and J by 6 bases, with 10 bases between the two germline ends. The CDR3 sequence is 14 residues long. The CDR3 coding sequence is TGTGCCACCAGCAGAGCGGGTAGCCTCAATGAGCAGTTCTTC. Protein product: CATSRAGSLNEQFF.

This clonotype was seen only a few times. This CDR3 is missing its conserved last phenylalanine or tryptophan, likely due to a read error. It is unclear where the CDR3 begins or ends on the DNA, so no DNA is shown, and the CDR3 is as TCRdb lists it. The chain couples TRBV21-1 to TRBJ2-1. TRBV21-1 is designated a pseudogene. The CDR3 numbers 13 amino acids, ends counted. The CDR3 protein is CASSKKGGGLQYV.

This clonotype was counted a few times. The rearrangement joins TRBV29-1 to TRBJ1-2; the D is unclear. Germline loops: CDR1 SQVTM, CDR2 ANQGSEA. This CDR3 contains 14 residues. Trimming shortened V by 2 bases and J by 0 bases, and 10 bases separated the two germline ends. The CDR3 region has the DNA TGCAGCGTTGAATCCGGGCCATCTAACTATGGCTACACCTTC. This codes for CSVESGPSNYGYTF.

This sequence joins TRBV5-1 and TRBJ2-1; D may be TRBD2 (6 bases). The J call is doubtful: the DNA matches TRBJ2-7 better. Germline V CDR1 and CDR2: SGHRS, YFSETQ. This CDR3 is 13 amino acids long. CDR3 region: CASSFRESYEQYF. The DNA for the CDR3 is TGCGCCAGCAGCTTCCGGGAGTCCTACGAGCAGTACTTC.

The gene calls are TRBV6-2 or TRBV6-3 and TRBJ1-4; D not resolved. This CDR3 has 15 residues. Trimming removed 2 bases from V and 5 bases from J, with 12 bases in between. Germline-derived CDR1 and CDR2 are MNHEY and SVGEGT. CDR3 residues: CASSYRRTENEKLFF. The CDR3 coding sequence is TGTGCCAGCAGTTACCGGAGGACCGAGAATGAAAAACTGTTTTTT.

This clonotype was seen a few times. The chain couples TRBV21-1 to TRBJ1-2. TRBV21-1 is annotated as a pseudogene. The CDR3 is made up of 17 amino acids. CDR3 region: CASKGMAATGRGYGYTF. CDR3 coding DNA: TGTGCCAGCAAGGGCATGGCAGCAACGGGGAGGGGTTATGGCTACACCTTC.

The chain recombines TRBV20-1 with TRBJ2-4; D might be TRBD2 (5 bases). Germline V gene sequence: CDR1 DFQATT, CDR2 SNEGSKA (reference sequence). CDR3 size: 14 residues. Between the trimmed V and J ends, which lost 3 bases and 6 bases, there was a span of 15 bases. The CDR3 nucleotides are TGCAGTGCTAGCTACCCGGGGTTAGGAAACATTCAGTACTTC. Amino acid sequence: CSASYPGLGNIQYF.